Listed here are 18 T cell receptor beta chains from one sample, sequenced in a study of Graves' ophthalmopathy and Graves' hyperthyroidism. RNA transcripts were the source from which TCR beta CDR3 regions were amplified. HTBI-primed first-round RT-PCR preceded second-round multiplex PCR. TCRdb re-derived calls from the multiplex PCR reads in MiXCR, one entry per CDR3 protein. Of a few hundred thousand distinct CDR3 sequences detected, about 35% appear once; the ten largest clones hold roughly 4.5%. The sample consisted of peripheral blood or thyroid tissue (not recorded which). The source is an adult man with Graves' hyperthyroidism.

This clonotype was picked up many times. V is TRBV7-9 and J is TRBJ1-1; no definite D call. CDR1 is SEHNR, CDR2 FQNEAQ, per germline (reference sequence). CDR3 length: 15 residues. The V and J ends lost 6 bases and 1 base respectively, with 15 bases between them. The CDR3 sequence: CASRPKGGANTEAFF. The DNA of the CDR3 is TGTGCCAGCAGGCCTAAGGGTGGCGCGAACACTGAAGCTTTCTTT.

The rearrangement links TRBV2 to TRBJ1-3, with TRBD1 matching 7 bases. The CDR3 spans 14 residues. V lost 5 bases, J lost 4 bases, and 5 bases stayed unmatched. In germline, CDR1 is SNHLY, CDR2 FYNNEI. CDR3 amino acids: CASSRTGVGNTIYF. CDR3 DNA sequence: TGTGCCAGCAGTCGGACAGGTGTGGGAAACACCATATATTTT. Full variable domain (outside the CDR3, taken from reference TRBV2 and TRBJ1-3): EPEVTQTPSHQVTQMGQEVILRCVPISNHLYFYWYRQILGQKVEFLVSFYNNEISEKSEIFDDQFSVERPDGSNFTLKIRSTKLEDSAMYFCASSRTGVGNTIYFGEGSWLTVV.

Note on this clonotype: Being one base from a much bigger clone, this may be a read error. The DNA of the CDR3 is TGTGCCAGCAGTTACTCGAAGGGACATCAGGTGACCCAGTACTTC. Its translation is CASSYSKGHQVTQYF. The J gene is TRBJ2-5, the V gene TRBV6-5; the D gene is possibly TRBD1 (6 bases). V was cut by 0 bases and J by 7 bases, with 15 bases left in between. This CDR3 is 15 amino acids long. The germline CDR1 and CDR2 sequences are MNHEY and SVGAGI.

Ten or more counts support this clonotype. The CDR3 DNA reads TGTGCCAGCAGCTTAGATCTAGGGGACTCCTACGAGCAGTACTTC. This gives the protein CASSLDLGDSYEQYF. V gene TRBV7-8 combines with J gene TRBJ2-7; TRBD1 is a possible D gene (5 bases). Trimming stripped 1 base from V and 0 bases from J, with 10 bases between. Germline CDR1 reads SGHVS; CDR2 reads FQNEAQ. CDR3 size: 15 residues.

This rearrangement joins TRBV6-1 to TRBJ1-5, with a tentative D call TRBD1 (5 bases). The V end was cut by 2 bases, the J end by 0 bases, with 11 bases between. Germline V gene sequence: CDR1 MNHNS, CDR2 SASEGT. There are 16 residues in the CDR3. The CDR3 DNA sequence: TGTGCCAGCAGTGAAAAGACAGTAAATAGCAATCAGCCCCAGCATTTT. This gives the protein CASSEKTVNSNQPQHF.

CDR3 residues: CASSVVAGGLTDTQYF. DNA for the CDR3: TGTGCCAGCAGTGTCGTAGCGGGGGGCCTCACAGATACGCAGTATTTT. This rearrangement joins TRBV28 to TRBJ2-3, with 10 nucleotides matching TRBD2. The CDR3 totals 16 residues. Trimming took 5 bases from V and 2 from J; bases not matched to a gene: 7. Germline CDR1 is MDHEN and CDR2 is SYDVKM.

The genes are TRBV10-2 and TRBJ1-5; maybe TRBD1 (6 bases). This CDR3 has 17 residues. V lost 2 bases and J 3 bases, leaving 17 bases between the germline ends. Germline values: CDR1 WSHSY, CDR2 SAAADI. The CDR3 region is CASSEATGLVINQPQHF. CDR3 DNA sequence: TGCGCCAGCAGTGAGGCAACAGGGCTCGTGATCAATCAGCCCCAGCATTTT.

This clonotype appeared a few times. The chain employs TRBV29-1 and TRBJ2-1; TRBD1 might be the D (5 bases). The V end lost 3 bases, the J end lost 6 bases, and 12 bases lay between the germline ends. The CDR3 has 13 amino acids. Germline-derived CDR1 and CDR2 are SQVTM and ANQGSEA. CDR3 nucleotide sequence: TGCAGCGTTGAGGACACGGGCGGCAATGAGCAGTTCTTC. It is translated as CSVEDTGGNEQFF.

The chain recombines TRBV29-1 with TRBJ1-3; 11 bases match TRBD1. This CDR3 region has 19 residues. J lost 2 bases, V lost 5 bases, and 17 bases had no gene match. CDR1 is SQVTM, CDR2 ANQGSEA, per germline. This CDR3 is CSVPWGRDRGGITGNTIYF. The DNA for the CDR3 is TGCAGCGTTCCCTGGGGCAGGGACAGGGGGGGAATTACTGGAAACACCATATATTTT.

This clonotype came up a few times. The CDR3 coding sequence is TGTGCCACCAGCAATGAGAGACAGGGAGTAACAGATACGCAGTATTTT. This codes for CATSNERQGVTDTQYF. The chain is built from TRBV15 and TRBJ2-3; 7 positions match TRBD1. The CDR3 runs to 16 residues. Germline V gene lookup returns CDR1 LNHNV and CDR2 YYDKDF (reference sequence). The V and J ends lost 4 bases and 3 bases, in that order; junction bases with no gene match: 10.

The chain couples TRBV7-8 to TRBJ2-2; 8 bases align to TRBD2. The junction had 8 bases not matched to a gene; V was cut back by 5 bases and J by 6 bases. Germline assignment: CDR1 SGHVS and CDR2 FQNEAQ. The CDR3 contains 15 residues. This CDR3 is CASSPGREAAGELFF. DNA for the CDR3: TGTGCCAGCAGCCCGGGGCGGGAGGCGGCCGGGGAGCTGTTTTTT.

The chain recombines TRBV2 with TRBJ2-7, with 9 bases identical to TRBD2. The V gene's germline CDR1 is SNHLY and CDR2 FYNNEI. The ends lost 6 bases at V and 3 bases at J; junction bases unmatched: 9. The CDR3 consists of 15 residues. In DNA, the CDR3 is TGTGCCAGCAGCCCCTGGGCTAGCGGGAACTACGAGCAGTACTTC. It specifies CASSPWASGNYEQYF. Full variable domain (missing parts from reference TRBV2 and TRBJ2-7): EPEVTQTPSHQVTQMGQEVILRCVPISNHLYFYWYRQILGQKVEFLVSFYNNEISEKSEIFDDQFSVERPDGSNFTLKIRSTKLEDSAMYFCASSPWASGNYEQYFGPGTRLTVT.

This clonotype has at least ten counts. The chain has TRBV9 and TRBJ2-7, with a tentative D call TRBD1 (6 bases). Germline V gives CDR1 SGDLS, CDR2 YYNGEE. The CDR3 consists of 12 residues. Trimming pared 0 bases from V and 5 bases from J, leaving 6 bases between. The CDR3 bases are TGTGCCAGCAGCGTAGCAGGGGACGAGCAGTACTTC. Protein sequence: CASSVAGDEQYF.

The V gene is TRBV7-2, the J gene TRBJ1-2; 7 nucleotides agree with TRBD1. CDR3 length: 16 residues. V was clipped by 1 base and J by 2 bases; unmatched bases: 7. The germline CDR1 and CDR2 sequences are SGHTA and FQGNSA. CDR3 nucleotides: TGTGCCAGCAGCTTAGTGGAGTGGGGACAGAACTATGGCTACACCTTC. Protein: CASSLVEWGQNYGYTF.

This clonotype was recorded once. V and J are TRBV7-8 and TRBJ1-2; D gene ambiguous. This CDR3 is 16 amino acids long. V was clipped by 5 bases and J by 1 base, with 17 bases between them. Per germline, CDR1 SGHVS and CDR2 FQNEAQ. The CDR3 here is CASSPRSLGLNYGYTF. The DNA for the CDR3 is TGTGCCAGCAGCCCCCGGTCTCTCGGGCTTAACTATGGCTACACCTTC.

Note on this clonotype: One end of the junction fails to match germline, which may point to a read error. The CDR3 DNA sequence: TGTGCCGGCAGTTACGGGGACAGGGGAACTAACTATGGCTACACCTTC. Amino acids: CAGSYGDRGTNYGYTF. The V and J genes are TRBV6-6 and TRBJ1-2, with 10 bases aligning to TRBD1. CDR3 length: 16 amino acids. The germline V gene encodes CDR1 MNHNY and CDR2 SVGAGI (reference sequence).

About this clonotype itself: A much larger clonotype is one base distant, so this may be a read error. The rearrangement links TRBV15 to TRBJ2-5, with 8 positions matching TRBD2. Germline CDR1 is LNHNV and CDR2 is YYDKDF (reference sequence). This CDR3 spans 13 amino acids. CDR3 nucleotides: TGTGCTAATTCGGGACTAGACCAAGAGGCCCAGTACTTC. As protein: CANSGLDQEAQYF.

The CDR3 DNA reads TGCAGCGTTACCGGACAGGGGCCTGAAAAACTGTTTTTT. Translating gives CSVTGQGPEKLFF. The genes are TRBV29-1 and TRBJ1-4; 9 positions match TRBD1. This CDR3 contains 13 residues. Germline-derived CDR1 and CDR2 are SQVTM and ANQGSEA. Trimming cost V 5 bases and J 7 bases; bases outside gene matches: 5.